This TCR beta chain emerged from a study of T-cell memory formation after mild COVID-19. Each CDR3 protein is one row after TCRdb ran MiXCR on the 5' RACE reads. The repertoire includes 90,000 to 120,000 distinct CDR3 sequences, around 14% of them detected once, and 35% to 40% sits in the top ten. Study-wide points: Prior to infection, memory already included some responding clones, suggesting cross-reactive memory joined.

The germline V gene encodes CDR1 SGHTA and CDR2 FQGNSA. The CDR3 is made up of 17 amino acids. Trimming removed 2 bases at V and 4 bases at J, with 17 bases between. There are a few counts of this clonotype. Its antigen remains unknown. The clonotype originates from a young man who had mild COVID-19 (a few samples of this study predate the infection). Cell type and time point are not known. Sequences were obtained from PBMCs or a T cell subset sorted from them (not recorded which). The chain employs TRBV7-2 and TRBJ2-2; the D gene is possibly TRBD2 (5 bases). The CDR3 sequence: CASSLSDQIEGTGELFF. For the CDR3, the DNA is TGTGCCAGCAGCTTATCGGACCAGATCGAGGGCACCGGGGAGCTGTTTTTT.